This TCR beta chain comes out of a study of cytomegalovirus exposure and HLA in healthy donors (dated by TCRdb to the late 2010s). As for the study more broadly: An earlier analysis of roughly 500 of the donors reported about 290 Gb of sequence data and roughly 100 million unique TCR beta sequences from approximately 180 million T cells. A later genetic analysis used genome-wide SNP genotypes for about 60% of the 666 donors, treating that subset as a discovery cohort. In addition to the first cohort of around 670 subjects, a separate validation cohort of approximately 130 different subjects was used. Of the roughly 420 genotyped donors, 65% to 90% were placed in the genetic ancestry cluster associated with self-reported Caucasian donors. The study aimed to test whether cataloging public T cell receptors could reveal signatures of past pathogen exposure. Donor age, sex, ethnicity and CMV serostatus were collected together with the repertoire data. All discovery cohort repertoires had been generated using a single sequencing platform. Class I and class II HLA loci were covered by the typing at four-digit resolution. Roughly 5 DR-DQ haplotypes were handled as single units for association and clustering, since linkage in the cohort was strong. An earlier analysis of approximately 630 of the donors applied high-throughput TCR beta sequencing to assess whether each TCR beta V gene segment acted as functional or pseudogenic. Typing coverage varied by locus: about 629-630 donors for A, B, C, DRB1 and DQB1; more than 500 for DQA1; around 610 for DPA1; roughly 450 for DPB1. A later analysis re-examined previously published TCR beta repertoires from 500 to 700 donors and added high-resolution HLA genotyping to investigate patterns of TCR occurrence. Using immunosequencing, the study profiled T cell repertoires from some 670 subjects and related those repertoires to cytomegalovirus serostatus. On average, approximately 250,000 unique TCR beta nucleotide sequences were sequenced per donor among 398 genotyped donors of the cohort, with 15% to 20% of those sequences being non-productive. Around 320 gigabases of sequencing data and tens of millions of unique TCR sequences were included in an early release covering under 650 HLA-typed donors. In the later analysis, no new phenotypic data were used to find candidate immune exposures; instead, reliance was placed on TCR beta sequences and their occurrence across donors. The study combined high-throughput TCR immunosequencing, statistical association of individual TCRs with disease status, and machine learning to predict cytomegalovirus infection status. Broad study findings and their caveats: In a later analysis, TCR association rates were found to vary across HLA loci, with the most associated TCRs seen for DRB1 alleles and the fewest for HLA-C alleles. In a later analysis, 15,000 to 20,000 TCR beta sequences were associated with specific HLA alleles at a false discovery rate of 0.05. Because the 87-base-pair reads could not distinguish some IMGT-functional V segments, including TRBV6-2 and TRBV6-3, those segments were excluded. Because counts were too low, seventeen rarely observed V segments, including chromosome 9 orphons, were excluded from the earlier analysis of fewer than 650 of the donors. The cohort was sequenced for TCR beta chains only, and without alpha or paired-chain data the features that could be detected were limited. Compared with equally common non-associated chains, HLA-associated TCR beta chains in a later analysis were more clonally expanded and had lower generation probabilities. According to a later genetic analysis, donors in an Asian-associated ancestry cluster had fewer N-insertions in productive TCRs than the approximately 700-donor mean. Roughly uniform sequencing depth across donors was assumed in presence/absence analyses, although this assumption may not hold. The authors suggested that the approach could potentially be extended to other disease states and immunological phenotypes. In vitro tests confirmed that a few of the cytomegalovirus-associated TCR beta chains recognize cytomegalovirus antigens. When HLA alleles, especially DR and DQ, strongly co-occurred, attributing TCR associations to individual alleles was difficult. In the study, around 150 TCR beta chains were listed as associated with cytomegalovirus. Several of the top co-occurrence clusters appeared to be linked to parvovirus B19, influenza, CMV and Epstein-Barr virus, according to a later analysis. An association between a missense DCLRE1C variant and V-gene and J-gene trimming of TCR beta chains was found in a later genetic analysis and replicated in an independent cohort. According to a later analysis, most CMV-associated TCR beta chains appeared to be HLA-restricted, and the HLA associations seemed to be driven largely by CMV exposure. The sequencing pipeline was judged likely to have produced a cluster of highly shared sequence variants as a technical artifact. CMV serostatus was the only immune exposure information available for the cohort. Correlated functional status among segregating V segments might reflect linkage disequilibrium, but an unknown experimental factor could not be ruled out. In both the original and validation cohorts, the classifier was reported to diagnose cytomegalovirus status with high specificity and sensitivity. Because HLA typing was missing for some donors at each locus, association tests included only the typed subset. Across donors, most TCR sequences were observed very rarely, whereas some public TCRs were present in many individuals. In an earlier analysis of 587 of the donors, most TCR beta V segments appeared in productive rearrangements about 90% or about 30% of the time, broadly matching IMGT annotations. A further reported finding was that TCR beta sequences accurately predicted the HLA-A and HLA-B alleles for most subjects in the first cohort.

Note on this clone: Its antigen is not yet known. Within one base of it there is no much larger clone, and no base qualities were kept.

V and J lose 1 base and 0 bases, and a span of 18 bases separates them. Reading the germline V gene gives CDR1 SGHAT and CDR2 FQNNGV. The CDR3 holds 18 amino acids from the cysteine to the phenylalanine. Of the read, only the CDR3 DNA is kept; its 54 bases are in frame from base 1. Library preparation was by the immunoSEQ multiplex PCR assay. A mixture of 60 forward primers for TCR Vbeta segments and 13 reverse primers for TCR Jbeta segments was used in the multiplex PCR. The CDR3 region of rearranged TCR beta genes was amplified from genomic DNA by a multiplex PCR assay. The amplified TCR beta libraries were sequenced on the Illumina HiSeq System as 87-base-pair reads. The authors' pipeline ran thus. A later analysis counted 75 million to 100 million unique TCR beta chains across the 550 to 700 repertoires, and around 9.9 million of these chains were shared by at least two donors. Raw reads were error-corrected and collapsed into unique sequences by a nearest-neighbor algorithm in which closely related sequences were merged to remove PCR and sequencing errors. To assign V, D and J gene segments, CDR3 sequences were aligned to IMGT reference sequences. Each retained sequence needed at least a six-nucleotide match to both a V gene segment and a J gene segment. A rearrangement was called productive if the CDR3 had no stop codons and remained in frame with V and J, and every other rearrangement was called non-productive. Following IMGT convention, CDR3 was defined as the stretch from the second conserved V-encoded cysteine up to the conserved J-encoded phenylalanine. The earlier analysis of some 540 of the donors excluded any sequence lacking an unambiguous match to a single V gene segment. In an earlier analysis of several hundred of the donors, V segments were called functional above 56.7% productive rearrangements and were called segregating when the between-donor standard deviation exceeded 5%. To diagnose cytomegalovirus status from the catalog of TCR beta chain sequences, a statistical classification framework was built. A later analysis assigned V and J genes by comparing TCR nucleotide sequences with IMGT/GENE-DB human TR gene sequences. A later analysis assigned CDR3 sequences and most-parsimonious VDJ recombination scenarios with the TCRdist pipeline. In a later analysis, every TCR beta chain was defined by the combination of its CDR3 amino acid sequence and its V-gene family, and reads without a unique V-gene family were dropped. As a way to deal with suspected cross-contamination and a sequencing artifact, a later analysis dropped 450 to 700 nucleotide sequences that were highly shared and had low generation probability. For each public chain, a later analysis derived a clonal expansion index from normalized ranks of inferred template counts within each repertoire. In a later analysis, generation probabilities were computed with a VDJ recombination model fitted to out-of-frame rearrangements, and the resulting probabilities were checked against IGoR. Hypergeometric tests were used in a later analysis to score TCR-TCR, TCR-HLA and TCR-CMV co-occurrence, with a repertoire-size bias correction applied to the TCR pairs. To estimate false discovery rates, a later analysis permuted the HLA or CMV assignments 20 times. In a later analysis, co-occurring TCRs were grouped with DBSCAN, and TCRdist sequence similarity was added when clustering was performed within HLA-allele-positive subsets. Co-occurrence clustering excluded repertoires with fewer than 30,000 or more than 120,000 public chains, plus five with anomalous nucleotide sharing. TCRdb provides this immuneACCESS table in a form limited to in-frame rearrangements. Some clones are lacking; in checked studies, under half of them reflect an unresolved V gene, and why the rest are absent is not known. That table furnishes V, J and clone size, whereas the DNA furnished D and trimming. The sample table records around 280,000 clones; 85% to 90% of these occur just once. Together, the top ten hold less than 2.5% of the sample.

The cohort comprised 710 or so healthy bone marrow donors. All cohort members were sampled while nominally healthy, although unrecorded immune exposures were likely present. The donor tested CMV seronegative and was one of the 352 seronegative cohort members. A peripheral blood sample was provided by each donor, and peripheral blood mononuclear cells were used for TCR beta sequencing. Genomic DNA was extracted from the blood cell samples with the Qiagen DNeasy Blood Extraction Kit. The chain couples TRBV11-2 to TRBJ1-1; the D gene is perhaps TRBD1, from 6 matching bases. Sequencing input: PBMCs. The sequence was collected from a woman aged 18-29 years in good health and CMV-seronegative. The DNA reads TGTGCCAGCAGCTTAGGACAGGCGCCAACCCCCATGAACACTGAAGCTTTCTTT. This encodes CASSLGQAPTPMNTEAFF.